This T cell receptor (beta chain) is from a study of Ad26.COV2.S vaccination and SARS-CoV-2 variants. V shed 4 bases and J shed 8 bases, with 12 bases lying between them. This CDR3 has 13 residues. Germline V gives CDR1 SGHDN, CDR2 FVKESK. Noted treatment: about 20 received Ad26.COV2.S at low or high dose, single or two shots; about 5 received placebo; per-sample allocation not given. Day 63 following the first vaccine or placebo injection was when the samples were taken. Measured with immunoSEQ multiplex PCR; TCRdb has only the in-frame clones, and not every one. The sample includes 440,000 or so clones, about 90% of them seen just once.

The clonotype was recovered from a person between 18 and 60 years old who received the Ad26.COV2.S COVID-19 vaccine or a placebo. The sequencing used peripheral blood, collected in a trial of Ad26.COV2.S vaccine versus placebo. This chain joins TRBV14 and TRBJ2-1, with D possibly being TRBD2 (6 bases). The CDR3 DNA reads TGTGCCAGCAGCCGGGAGGTCGGCCATGAGCAGTTCTTC. As protein: CASSREVGHEQFF.